The 2 T cell receptor beta chains in this list originate from one sample, sequenced in a study of CD8 T cells in ankylosing spondylitis. TCRdb ran MiXCR on the 5' RACE reads and lists one entry per CDR3 protein. The sample shows about 230,000 distinct CDR3 sequences, 8% to 10% of them seen only once. What was sequenced was blood, either unsorted or a sorted T cell fraction (not recorded which). Receptors were obtained from a female donor with ankylosing spondylitis or in good health (not recorded which).

The rearrangement joins TRBV20-1 to TRBJ1-5; 7 positions agree with TRBD1. After removal of 6 bases from V and 5 bases from J, the junction contained 7 bases not matched to a gene. The germline V gene has CDR1 DFQATT and CDR2 SNEGSKA (reference sequence). The CDR3 totals 13 residues. The CDR3 spells CSASGGNDQPQHF. CDR3 coding DNA: TGCAGTGCCTCAGGGGGTAACGATCAGCCCCAGCATTTT.

This clonotype was picked up many times. At one of its ends the junction is not consistent with the germline gene, which may arise from a read error. The gene calls are TRBV7-7 and TRBJ1-1, with D hard to call. The CDR3 loop spans 13 amino acids. The germline V gene encodes CDR1 SSHAT and CDR2 FNYEAQ (reference sequence). The CDR3 spells CASSQDSNTEAFF. CDR3 in DNA: TGTGCTAGCAGCCAGGATTCGAACACTGAAGCTTTCTTT.